This T cell receptor (beta chain) was sequenced for a study of shared clonotypes between healthy human individuals. In the original analysis: ImmunoSEQ supplied junction-only sequences lacking quality scores, so filtering was different. Some clones are missing from TCRdb's copy, which holds only in-frame ones; the method was immunoSEQ multiplex PCR. The DNA was the basis for D and trimming; V, J and clone size are from that table. The repertoire holds around 690,000 clones, about 90% seen once, with about 34% in the top ten. This CDR3 contains 15 residues. CDR1 and CDR2 (germline): SGHVS, FQNEAQ. V shed 5 bases and J 6 bases; nucleotides not matched to a gene: 12.

This receptor was obtained from a young man in good health. Some clones in this sample may be carry-over from other donors' samples. Sequencing used memory CD8+ T cells from PBMCs. Described subset: CD45RO+ cells pooled with CCR7-negative TemRA cells. The V gene is TRBV7-8, the J gene TRBJ1-2, with TRBD1 identical over 7 bases. CDR3 sequence: CASSPRGAGGDGYTF. The CDR3 nucleotides are TGTGCCAGCAGCCCCCGTGGGGCAGGGGGAGATGGCTACACCTTC.